The clone carrying this T cell receptor beta chain was counted only a few times. Its target is unknown. The sample comes from a study of response to subunit inactivated influenza vaccine. CDR1 is SGHTA, CDR2 FQGNSA, per germline. The CDR3 length is 15 residues. Trimming removed 5 bases at V and 9 bases at J, with 20 bases between. Study-wide findings and caveats: The authors offered the suggestion that each seasonal influenza vaccination recruits few new T cells.

Via MiXCR, TCRdb re-called the RT-PCR reads, giving one row per CDR3 protein. The sample lists under 550,000 distinct CDR3 sequences, approximately 7.7% occurring once. This receptor was taken from a man aged 45 to 75 who received an inactivated influenza vaccine. The sequences come from PBMCs from blood, collected less than 25 months after vaccination. The chain recombines TRBV7-2 with TRBJ1-5; D is undetermined. The CDR3, as DNA: TGTGCCAGCAGCCCACACCCGGGCTCTCGAATGCCCCAGCATTTT. Its protein is CASSPHPGSRMPQHF. The full variable domain, rest sourced from reference TRBV7-2 and TRBJ1-5, is GAGVSQSPSNKVTEKGKDVELRCDPISGHTALYWYRQSLGQGLEFLIYFQGNSAPDKSGLPSDRFSAERTGGSVSTLTIQRTQQEDSAVYLCASSPHPGSRMPQHFGDGTRLSIL.